This T cell receptor (beta chain) stems from a study of T-cell memory formation after mild COVID-19. This clonotype was picked up a small number of times. From germline, CDR1 is SQVTM and CDR2 ANQGSEA. V trimming: 6 bases; J trimming: 3 bases; junction bases outside the gene matches: 8. This CDR3 is 13 amino acids long. A 5'RACE reaction primed in the constant segment made cDNA libraries of TCR alpha and TCR beta, and these carried sample barcodes and UMIs. From the 5' RACE reads, TCRdb called clonotypes with MiXCR, one entry per CDR3 protein. The data contain around 140,000 distinct CDR3 sequences, under 30% of them seen just once; the ten biggest clones take up approximately 25%.

Sequencing used PBMCs or a T cell subset sorted from them (not recorded which). The source is an adult woman who had mild COVID-19 (a few samples of this study predate the infection). Cell type and time point are not known. The chain links TRBV29-1 to TRBJ2-7, with 7 bases identical to TRBD1. CDR3 protein: CSVSPGTVYEQYF. The CDR3 DNA sequence: TGCAGCGTGTCTCCCGGGACAGTCTACGAGCAGTACTTC.